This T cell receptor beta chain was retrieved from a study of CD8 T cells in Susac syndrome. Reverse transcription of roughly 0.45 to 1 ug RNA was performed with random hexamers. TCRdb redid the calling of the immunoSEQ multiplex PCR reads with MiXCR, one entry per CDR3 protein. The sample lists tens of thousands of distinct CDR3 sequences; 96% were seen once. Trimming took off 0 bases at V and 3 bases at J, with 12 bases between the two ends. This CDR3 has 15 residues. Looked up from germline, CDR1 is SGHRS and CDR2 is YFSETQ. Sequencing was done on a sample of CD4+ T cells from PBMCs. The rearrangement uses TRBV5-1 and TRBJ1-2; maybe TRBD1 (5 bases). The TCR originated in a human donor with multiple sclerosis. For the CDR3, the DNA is TGCGCCAGCAGCTTGGAGGGGCGGGGTGACTATGGCTACACCTTC. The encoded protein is CASSLEGRGDYGYTF.